This T cell receptor beta chain came from a study of Graves' ophthalmopathy and Graves' hyperthyroidism. This clonotype was seen a handful of times. The CDR3 totals 11 residues. Germline loops: CDR1 SQVTM, CDR2 ANQGSEA. Researchers took RNA transcripts and amplified TCR beta CDR3 regions from them. HTBI primers were employed in first-round RT-PCR, then a second-round multiplex PCR followed. In TCRdb, the multiplex PCR reads were re-called with MiXCR into one record per CDR3 protein. This sample has some 750,000 distinct CDR3 sequences; about 44% occur once, and the top ten carry about 40%. This sequence originates from an adult man with Graves' ophthalmopathy. Sequenced sample: peripheral blood. The V gene is TRBV29-1, the J gene TRBJ2-7; tentative D call: TRBD1 (6 bases). CDR3 nucleotides: TGCAGTGGGACATTCACCTACGAGCAGTACTTC. Amino acids: CSGTFTYEQYF.